This is a list of T cell receptor beta chains from one sample in a study of shared clonotypes between healthy human individuals. Here immunoSEQ multiplex PCR was the method, and the copy in TCRdb shows in-frame clones only, minus some. The table includes over 2 million clones, about 95% detected once. The source material was naive CD4+ T cells sorted from blood. These receptors came from a man between 18 and 35 years old in good health. Each CDR3 is given without its conserved first and last residue. The D gene is left open where the match is weak.

v_call,j_call,d_call,cdr3_aa
TRBV10-2,TRBJ1-5,TRBD1,ASTDRVDQPQH
TRBV15,TRBJ2-5,NA,ATSWREVQETQY
TRBV6-6,TRBJ2-1,TRBD2,ASSLGLGGFNEQF
TRBV6-5,TRBJ2-2,NA,ASRTAGFDTGELF
TRBV4-3,TRBJ2-3,TRBD2,ASSQDLRLAFSSTDTQY
TRBV6-1,TRBJ2-1,NA,ASSQLVVAYNEQF
TRBV6-5,TRBJ1-5,NA,ASSSAGGAQPQH
TRBV14,TRBJ1-1,NA,ASRLGENTEAF
TRBV25-1,TRBJ1-2,NA,ASTQDSYGYT
TRBV4-1,TRBJ2-5,TRBD2,ASSRRGTSGGVIETQY
TRBV30,TRBJ1-4,NA,AWNQGKVEKLF
TRBV5-5,TRBJ2-7,NA,ASSLNEGLGEQY
TRBV7-8,TRBJ2-5,TRBD2,ASSLPGLAGEGETQY
TRBV7-2,TRBJ2-1,TRBD2,ASSLPGLVNEQF
TRBV5-6,TRBJ1-5,NA,ASRSSWVGNQPQH
TRBV6-4,TRBJ2-1,NA,ASSVREYNEQF
TRBV7-2,TRBJ2-1,TRBD2,ASGRLAGVPRF
TRBV5-6,TRBJ2-5,TRBD2,ASSLAGAKETQY
TRBV5-5,TRBJ2-7,NA,ASSGIQGLRSYEQY
TRBV6-1,TRBJ2-7,NA,ASSEATSFAYEQY
TRBV4-1,TRBJ2-3,NA,ASSQGRDTQY
TRBV7-3,TRBJ2-2,TRBD1,ASSLKGGSGELF
TRBV6-5,TRBJ1-2,NA,ASSYSNGDYGYT
TRBV2,TRBJ2-7,TRBD2,ASSEAGAGGGEQY
TRBV10-3,TRBJ1-4,TRBD1,ATAVTGETTNEKLF
TRBV19,TRBJ2-3,NA,ASSIHTENTDTQY
TRBV19,TRBJ2-3,TRBD2,ASRIAGGYTDTQY
TRBV9,TRBJ1-6,NA,ASSLQGSNSPLH
TRBV7-6,TRBJ2-3,NA,ASSFIGPDTQY
TRBV29-1,TRBJ2-5,TRBD1,SVERSTGSQETQY
TRBV6-1,TRBJ2-3,NA,ASRRVTNTDTQY
TRBV6-5,TRBJ2-7,TRBD1,ASSYSRAGGYEQY
TRBV19,TRBJ2-1,NA,ASSMAGNEQF
TRBV9,TRBJ2-2,NA,ASSVGPDFSGGELF
TRBV5-6,TRBJ2-7,TRBD1,ASSVRQGAYEQY